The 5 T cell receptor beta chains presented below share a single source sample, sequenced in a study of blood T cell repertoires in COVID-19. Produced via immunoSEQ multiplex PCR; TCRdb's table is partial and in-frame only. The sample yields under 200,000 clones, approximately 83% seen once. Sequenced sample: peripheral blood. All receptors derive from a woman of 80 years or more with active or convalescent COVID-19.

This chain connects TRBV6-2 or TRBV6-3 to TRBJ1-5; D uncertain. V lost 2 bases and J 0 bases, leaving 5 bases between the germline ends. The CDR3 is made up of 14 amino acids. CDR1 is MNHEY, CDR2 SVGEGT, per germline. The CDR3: CASSYRGSNQPQHF. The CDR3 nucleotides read TGTGCCAGCAGTTACCGGGGTAGCAATCAGCCCCAGCATTTT.

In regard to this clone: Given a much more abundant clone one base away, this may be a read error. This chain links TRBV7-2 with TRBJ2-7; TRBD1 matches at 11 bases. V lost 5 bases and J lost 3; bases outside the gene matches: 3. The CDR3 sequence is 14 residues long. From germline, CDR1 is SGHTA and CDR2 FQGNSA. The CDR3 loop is CASSAGTGGYEQYF. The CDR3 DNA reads TGTGCCAGCAGCGCCGGGACAGGGGGCTACGAGCAGTACTTC.

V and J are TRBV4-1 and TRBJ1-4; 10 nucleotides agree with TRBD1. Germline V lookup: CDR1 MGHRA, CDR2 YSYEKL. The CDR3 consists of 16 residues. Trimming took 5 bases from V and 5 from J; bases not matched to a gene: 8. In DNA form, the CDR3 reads TGCGCCAGCAGCTCTGACAGGGGGCTGTCAAATGAAAAACTGTTTTTT. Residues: CASSSDRGLSNEKLFF.

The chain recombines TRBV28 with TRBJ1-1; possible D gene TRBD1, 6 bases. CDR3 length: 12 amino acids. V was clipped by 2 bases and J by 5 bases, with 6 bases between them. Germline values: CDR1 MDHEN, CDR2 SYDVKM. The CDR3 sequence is CASSLRGTEAFF. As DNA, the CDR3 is TGTGCCAGCAGTTTAAGGGGGACTGAAGCTTTCTTT.

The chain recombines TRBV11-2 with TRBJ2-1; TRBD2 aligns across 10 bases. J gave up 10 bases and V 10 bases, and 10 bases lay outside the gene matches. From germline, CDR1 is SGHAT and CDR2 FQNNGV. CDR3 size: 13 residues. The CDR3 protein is CAISQRGGGEQFF. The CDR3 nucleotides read TGTGCCATTTCCCAGCGGGGGGGCGGGGAGCAGTTCTTC.